This T cell receptor beta chain is from a study of blood T cell repertoires in COVID-19. In the study overall: Sites across the United States, Italy and Spain contributed samples from acute and convalescent COVID-19.

Only in-frame clones appear in the TCRdb table, and some are missing; sequencing was by immunoSEQ multiplex PCR. The data contain about 44,000 clones, 75% to 90% of them singletons. The sequenced sample consisted of peripheral blood. The receptor was isolated from a woman older than 75 in a cohort sampled during active or convalescent COVID-19.

CDR3 DNA: TGTGCCAGCAGCTCTAGAGCGGCGGGACTAACCTACAATGAGCAGTTCTTC. It encodes CASSSRAAGLTYNEQFF. The chain employs TRBV7-9 and TRBJ2-1; 7 positions agree with TRBD2. J was trimmed by 2 bases and V by 4 bases; bases with no gene match: 11. CDR3 length equals 17 residues. Germline V gives CDR1 SEHNR, CDR2 FQNEAQ (reference sequence).